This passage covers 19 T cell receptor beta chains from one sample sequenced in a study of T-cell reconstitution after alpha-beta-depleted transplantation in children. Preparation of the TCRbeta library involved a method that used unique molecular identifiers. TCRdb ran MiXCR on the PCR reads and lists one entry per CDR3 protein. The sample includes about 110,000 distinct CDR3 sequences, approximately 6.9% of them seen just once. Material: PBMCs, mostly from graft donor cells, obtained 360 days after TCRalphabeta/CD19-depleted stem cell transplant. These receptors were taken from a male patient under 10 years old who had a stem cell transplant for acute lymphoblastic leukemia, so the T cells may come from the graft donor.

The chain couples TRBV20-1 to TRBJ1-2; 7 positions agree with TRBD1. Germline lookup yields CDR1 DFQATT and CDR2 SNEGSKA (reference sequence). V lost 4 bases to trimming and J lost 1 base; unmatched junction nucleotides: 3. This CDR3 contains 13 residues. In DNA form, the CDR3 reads TGCAGTGCTAACAGGGGAAGTAACTATGGCTACACCTTC. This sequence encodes CSANRGSNYGYTF.

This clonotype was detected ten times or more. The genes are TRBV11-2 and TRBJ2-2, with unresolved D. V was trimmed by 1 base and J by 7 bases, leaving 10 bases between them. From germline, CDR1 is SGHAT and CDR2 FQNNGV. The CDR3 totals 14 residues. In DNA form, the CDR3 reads TGTGCCAGCAGCTTAGGGGAACGGATCGGGGAGCTGTTTTTT. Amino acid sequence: CASSLGERIGELFF.

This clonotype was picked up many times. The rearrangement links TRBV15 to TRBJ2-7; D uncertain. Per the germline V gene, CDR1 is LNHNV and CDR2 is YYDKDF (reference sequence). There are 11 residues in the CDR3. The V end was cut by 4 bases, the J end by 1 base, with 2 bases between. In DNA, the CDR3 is TGTGCCACCAGCACATCCTACGAGCAGTACTTC. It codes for CATSTSYEQYF.

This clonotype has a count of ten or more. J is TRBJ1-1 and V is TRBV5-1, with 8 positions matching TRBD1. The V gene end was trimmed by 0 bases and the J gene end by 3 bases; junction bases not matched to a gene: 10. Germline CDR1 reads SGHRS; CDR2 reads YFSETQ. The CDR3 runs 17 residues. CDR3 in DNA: TGCGCCAGCAGCTTGGACCCACCTCAGGGGGCGCACACTGAAGCTTTCTTT. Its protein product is CASSLDPPQGAHTEAFF. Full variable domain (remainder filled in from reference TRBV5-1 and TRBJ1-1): KAGVTQTPRYLIKTRGQQVTLSCSPISGHRSVSWYQQTPGQGLQFLFEYFSETQRNKGNFPGRFSGRQFSNSRSEMNVSTLELGDSALYLCASSLDPPQGAHTEAFFGQGTRLTVV.

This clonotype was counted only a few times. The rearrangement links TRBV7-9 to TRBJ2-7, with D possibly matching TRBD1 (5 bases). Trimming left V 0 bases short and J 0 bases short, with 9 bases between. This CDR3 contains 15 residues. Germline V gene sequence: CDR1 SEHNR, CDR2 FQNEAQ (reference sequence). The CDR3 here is CASSLATDNSYEQYF. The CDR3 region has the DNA TGTGCCAGCAGCTTAGCCACGGACAACTCCTACGAGCAGTACTTC.

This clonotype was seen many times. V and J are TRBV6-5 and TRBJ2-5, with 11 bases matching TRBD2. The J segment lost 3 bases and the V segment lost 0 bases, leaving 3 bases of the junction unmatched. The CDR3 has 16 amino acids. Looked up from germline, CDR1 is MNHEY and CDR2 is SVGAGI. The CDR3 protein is CASSYSSGGGEETQYF. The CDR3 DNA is TGTGCCAGCAGTTACTCTAGCGGGGGGGGGGAAGAGACCCAGTACTTC.

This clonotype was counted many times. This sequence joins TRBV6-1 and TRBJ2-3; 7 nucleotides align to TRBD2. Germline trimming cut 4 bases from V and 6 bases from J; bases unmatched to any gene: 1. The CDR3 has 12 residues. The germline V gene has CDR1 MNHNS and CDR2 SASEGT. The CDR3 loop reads CASSGGGDTQYF. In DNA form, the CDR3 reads TGTGCCAGCAGTGGGGGGGGGGATACGCAGTATTTT.

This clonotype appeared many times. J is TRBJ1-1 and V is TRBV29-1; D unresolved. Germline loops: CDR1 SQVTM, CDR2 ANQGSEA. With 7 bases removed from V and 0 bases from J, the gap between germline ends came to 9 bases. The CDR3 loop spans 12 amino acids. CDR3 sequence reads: CSAGRLNTEAFF. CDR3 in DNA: TGCAGCGCCGGACGGTTGAACACTGAAGCTTTCTTT.

CDR3 sequence: CASSYRGRADTQYF. CDR3 DNA sequence: TGTGCCAGCAGTTACAGGGGGCGGGCAGATACGCAGTATTTT. The rearrangement links TRBV27 to TRBJ2-3, with 9 bases lining up with TRBD1. Losses at the gene ends were 4 bases for V and 4 bases for J; bases not matched to a gene: 3. The CDR3 consists of 14 residues. Germline values: CDR1 MNHEY, CDR2 SMNVEV (reference sequence).

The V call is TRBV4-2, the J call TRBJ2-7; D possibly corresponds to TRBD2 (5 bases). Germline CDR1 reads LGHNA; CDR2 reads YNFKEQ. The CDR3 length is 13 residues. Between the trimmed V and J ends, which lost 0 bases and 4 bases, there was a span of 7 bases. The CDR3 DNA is TGTGCCAGCAGCCAAGAGGGAGAATACGAGCAGTACTTC. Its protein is CASSQEGEYEQYF.

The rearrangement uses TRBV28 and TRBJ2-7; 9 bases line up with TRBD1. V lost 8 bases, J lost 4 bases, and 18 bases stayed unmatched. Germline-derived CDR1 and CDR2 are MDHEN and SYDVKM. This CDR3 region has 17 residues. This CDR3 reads CASWAANRGRGGYEQYF. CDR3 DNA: TGTGCCAGCTGGGCAGCCAACAGGGGGCGAGGTGGGTACGAGCAGTACTTC.

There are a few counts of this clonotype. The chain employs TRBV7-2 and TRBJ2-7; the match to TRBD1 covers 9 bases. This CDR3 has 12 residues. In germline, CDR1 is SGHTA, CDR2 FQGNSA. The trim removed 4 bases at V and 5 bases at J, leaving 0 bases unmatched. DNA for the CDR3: TGTGCCAGCAGCTGGGACAGGGACGAGCAGTACTTC. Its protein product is CASSWDRDEQYF.

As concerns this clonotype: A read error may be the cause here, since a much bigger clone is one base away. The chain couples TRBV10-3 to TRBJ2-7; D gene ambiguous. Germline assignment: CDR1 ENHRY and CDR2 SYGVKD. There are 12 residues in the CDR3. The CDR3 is CAISGRGHERYF. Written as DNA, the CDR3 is TGTGCCATCAGTGGTCGCGGCCACGAGCGGTACTTC.

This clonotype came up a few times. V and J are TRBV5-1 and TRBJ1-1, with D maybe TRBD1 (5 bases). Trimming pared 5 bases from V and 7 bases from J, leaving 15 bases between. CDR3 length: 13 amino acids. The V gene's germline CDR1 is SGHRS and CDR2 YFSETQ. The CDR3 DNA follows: TGCGCCAGCAGGGACGCGGGACTGATTGAAGCTTTCTTT. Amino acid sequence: CASRDAGLIEAFF.

Written as DNA, the CDR3 is TGTGCCAGCAGCTTAGGACAGCTGGGCTACACCTTC. This gives the protein CASSLGQLGYTF. The chain recombines TRBV7-8 with TRBJ1-2; TRBD1 might be the D (5 bases). The CDR3 runs 12 residues. V was clipped by 1 base and J by 8 bases, with 8 bases between them. CDR1 and CDR2 (germline): SGHVS, FQNEAQ. Variable domain in full (rest from reference TRBV7-8 and TRBJ1-2): GAGVSQSPRYKVAKRGQDVALRCDPISGHVSLFWYQQALGQGPEFLTYFQNEAQLDKSGLPSDRFFAERPEGSVSTLKIQRTQQEDSAVYLCASSLGQLGYTFGSGTRLTVV.

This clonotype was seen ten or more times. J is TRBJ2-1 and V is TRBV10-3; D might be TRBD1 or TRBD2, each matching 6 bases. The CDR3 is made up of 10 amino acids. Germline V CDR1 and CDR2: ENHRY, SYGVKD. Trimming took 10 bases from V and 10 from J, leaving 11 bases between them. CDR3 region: CATQGGEQFF. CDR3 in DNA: TGTGCCACTCAAGGGGGGGAGCAGTTCTTC.

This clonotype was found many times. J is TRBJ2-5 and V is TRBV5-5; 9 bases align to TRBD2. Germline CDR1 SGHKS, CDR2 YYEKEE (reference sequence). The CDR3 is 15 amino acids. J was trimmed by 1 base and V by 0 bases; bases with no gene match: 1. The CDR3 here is CASSLGGRAQETQYF. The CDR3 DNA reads TGTGCCAGCAGCTTGGGCGGGAGGGCCCAAGAGACCCAGTACTTC.

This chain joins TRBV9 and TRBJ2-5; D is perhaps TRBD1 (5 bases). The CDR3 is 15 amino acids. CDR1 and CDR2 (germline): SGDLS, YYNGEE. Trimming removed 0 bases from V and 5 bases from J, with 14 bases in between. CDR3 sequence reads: CASSVEPGSDETQYF. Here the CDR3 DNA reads TGTGCCAGCAGCGTAGAGCCAGGGTCGGACGAGACCCAGTACTTC.

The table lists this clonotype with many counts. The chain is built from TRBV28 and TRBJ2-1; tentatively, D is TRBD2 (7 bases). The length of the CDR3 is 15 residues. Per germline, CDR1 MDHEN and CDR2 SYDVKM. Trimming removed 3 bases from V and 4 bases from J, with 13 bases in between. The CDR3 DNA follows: TGTGCCAGCAGTTTGGGAGGGGGGAATTACAATGAGCAGTTCTTC. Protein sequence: CASSLGGGNYNEQFF.